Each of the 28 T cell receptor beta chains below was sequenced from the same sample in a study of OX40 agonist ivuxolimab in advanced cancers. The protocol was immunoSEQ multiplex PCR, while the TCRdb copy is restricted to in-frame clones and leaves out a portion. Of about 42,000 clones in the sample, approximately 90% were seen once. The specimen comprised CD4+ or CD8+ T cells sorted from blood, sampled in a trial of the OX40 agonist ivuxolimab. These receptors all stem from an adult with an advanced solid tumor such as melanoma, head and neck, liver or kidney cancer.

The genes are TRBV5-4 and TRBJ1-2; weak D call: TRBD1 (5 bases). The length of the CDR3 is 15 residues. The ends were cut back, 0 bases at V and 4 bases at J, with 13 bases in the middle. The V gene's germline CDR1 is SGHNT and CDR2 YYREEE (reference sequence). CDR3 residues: CASSLEAGLAYGYTF. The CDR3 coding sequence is TGTGCCAGCAGCTTGGAGGCGGGACTTGCCTATGGCTACACCTTC. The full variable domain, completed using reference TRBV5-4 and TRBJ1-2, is ETGVTQSPTHLIKTRGQQVTLRCSSQSGHNTVSWYQQALGQGPQFIFQYYREEENGRGNFPPRFSGLQFPNYSSELNVNALELDDSALYLCASSLEAGLAYGYTFGSGTRLTVV.

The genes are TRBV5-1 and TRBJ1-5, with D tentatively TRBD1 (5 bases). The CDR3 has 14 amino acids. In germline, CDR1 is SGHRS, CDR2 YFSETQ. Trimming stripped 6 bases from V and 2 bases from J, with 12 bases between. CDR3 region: CASTGTGGNQPQHF. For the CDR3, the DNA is TGCGCCAGCACCGGGACGGGAGGCAATCAGCCCCAGCATTTT.

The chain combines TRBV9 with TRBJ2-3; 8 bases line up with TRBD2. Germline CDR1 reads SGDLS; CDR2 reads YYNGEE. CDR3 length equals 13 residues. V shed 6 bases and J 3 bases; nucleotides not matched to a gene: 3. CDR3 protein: CASNSGMTDTQYF. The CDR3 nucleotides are TGTGCCAGCAATAGCGGGATGACAGATACGCAGTATTTT. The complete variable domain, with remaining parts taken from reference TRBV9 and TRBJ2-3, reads DSGVTQTPKHLITATGQRVTLRCSPRSGDLSVYWYQQSLDQGLQFLIQYYNGEERAKGNILERFSAQQFPDLHSELNLSSLELGDSALYFCASNSGMTDTQYFGPGTRLTVL.

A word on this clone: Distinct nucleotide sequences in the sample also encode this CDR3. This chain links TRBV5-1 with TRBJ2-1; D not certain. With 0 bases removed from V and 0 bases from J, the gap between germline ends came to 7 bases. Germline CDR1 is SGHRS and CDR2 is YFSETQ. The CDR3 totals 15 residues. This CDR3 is CASSLGRSSYNEQFF. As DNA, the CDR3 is TGCGCCAGCAGCTTGGGCCGAAGCTCCTACAATGAGCAGTTCTTC.

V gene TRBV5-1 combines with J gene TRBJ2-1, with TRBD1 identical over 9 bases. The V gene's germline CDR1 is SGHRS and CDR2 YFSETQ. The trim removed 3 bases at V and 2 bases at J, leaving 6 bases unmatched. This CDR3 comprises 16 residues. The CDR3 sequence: CASSSLGQGPYNEQFF. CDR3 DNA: TGCGCCAGCAGCTCGCTGGGACAGGGTCCCTACAATGAGCAGTTCTTC.

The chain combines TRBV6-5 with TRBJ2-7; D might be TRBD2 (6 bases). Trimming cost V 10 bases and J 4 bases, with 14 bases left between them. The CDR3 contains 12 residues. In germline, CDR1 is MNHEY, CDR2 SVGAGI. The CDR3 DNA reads TGTGCCACCGGGGGAAGCGTTTACGAGCAGTACTTC. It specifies CATGGSVYEQYF.

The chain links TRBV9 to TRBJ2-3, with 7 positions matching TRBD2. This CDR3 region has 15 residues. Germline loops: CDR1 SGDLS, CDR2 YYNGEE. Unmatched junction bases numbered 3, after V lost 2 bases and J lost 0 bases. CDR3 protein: CASSVGGGSTDTQYF. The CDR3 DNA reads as TGTGCCAGCAGCGTGGGCGGGGGAAGCACAGATACGCAGTATTTT.

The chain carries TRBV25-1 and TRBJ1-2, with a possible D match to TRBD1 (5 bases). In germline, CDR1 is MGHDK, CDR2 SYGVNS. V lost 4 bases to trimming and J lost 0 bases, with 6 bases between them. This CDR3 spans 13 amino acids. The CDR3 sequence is CASSGTTNYGYTF. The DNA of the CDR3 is TGTGCCAGCAGTGGGACAACTAACTATGGCTACACCTTC.

The CDR3 region has the DNA TGCGCCAGCAGCCCGGGAGCCCAAGCTGGGGCCAACGTCCTGACTTTC. Encoded protein: CASSPGAQAGANVLTF. V usage is TRBV10-1 and J usage is TRBJ2-6, with D perhaps TRBD2 (6 bases). With 6 bases removed from V and 2 bases from J, the gap between germline ends came to 14 bases. Germline V gives CDR1 WNHNN, CDR2 SYGVQD (reference sequence). The CDR3 totals 16 residues.

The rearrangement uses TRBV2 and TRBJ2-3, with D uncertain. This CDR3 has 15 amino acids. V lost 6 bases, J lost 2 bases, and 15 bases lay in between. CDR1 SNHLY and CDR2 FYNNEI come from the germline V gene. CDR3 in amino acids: CASRRSPQTTDTQYF. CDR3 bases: TGTGCCAGCAGGCGGTCTCCACAAACCACAGATACGCAGTATTTT. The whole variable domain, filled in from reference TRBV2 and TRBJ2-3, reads EPEVTQTPSHQVTQMGQEVILRCVPISNHLYFYWYRQILGQKVEFLVSFYNNEISEKSEIFDDQFSVERPDGSNFTLKIRSTKLEDSAMYFCASRRSPQTTDTQYFGPGTRLTVL.

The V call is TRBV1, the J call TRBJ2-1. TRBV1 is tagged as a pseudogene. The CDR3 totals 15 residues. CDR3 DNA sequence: TGCACCAGCAGCCAAGATTTGAAGTCTGTCAATGAGCAGTTCTTC. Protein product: CTSSQDLKSVNEQFF.

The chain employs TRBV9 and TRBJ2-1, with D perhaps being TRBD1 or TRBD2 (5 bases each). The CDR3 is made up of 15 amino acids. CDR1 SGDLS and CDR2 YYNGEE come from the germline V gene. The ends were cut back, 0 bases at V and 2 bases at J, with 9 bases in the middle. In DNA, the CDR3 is TGTGCCAGCAGCGTAGAGCTGGGGGCCTACAATGAGCAGTTCTTC. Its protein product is CASSVELGAYNEQFF.

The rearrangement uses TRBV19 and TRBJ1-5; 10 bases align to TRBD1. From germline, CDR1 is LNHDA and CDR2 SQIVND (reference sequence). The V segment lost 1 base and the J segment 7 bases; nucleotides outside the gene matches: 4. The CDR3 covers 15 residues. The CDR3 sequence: CASSIGDRGKQPQHF. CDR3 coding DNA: TGTGCCAGTAGTATAGGGGACAGGGGAAAACAGCCCCAGCATTTT.

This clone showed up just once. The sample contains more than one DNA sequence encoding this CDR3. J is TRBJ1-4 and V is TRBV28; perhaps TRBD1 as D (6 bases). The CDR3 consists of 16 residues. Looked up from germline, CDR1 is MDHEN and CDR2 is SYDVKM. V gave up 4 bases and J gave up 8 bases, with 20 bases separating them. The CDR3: CASSSTPGTGGEKLFF. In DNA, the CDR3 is TGTGCCAGCAGTTCGACACCCGGGACGGGGGGCGAAAAACTGTTTTTT.

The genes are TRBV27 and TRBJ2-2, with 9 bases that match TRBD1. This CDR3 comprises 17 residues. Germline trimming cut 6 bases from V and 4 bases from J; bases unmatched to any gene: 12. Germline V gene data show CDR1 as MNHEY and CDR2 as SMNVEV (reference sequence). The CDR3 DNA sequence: TGTGCCAGCAGCCAGATTACAGGGGGCGGGATCACCGGGGAGCTGTTTTTT. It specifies CASSQITGGGITGELFF.

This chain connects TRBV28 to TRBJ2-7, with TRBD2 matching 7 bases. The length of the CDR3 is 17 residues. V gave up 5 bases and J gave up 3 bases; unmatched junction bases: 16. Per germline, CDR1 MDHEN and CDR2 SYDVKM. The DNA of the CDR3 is TGTGCCAGCAGTCTCCCCCCCCTAGCGGAGTTGTTCTACGAGCAGTACTTC. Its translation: CASSLPPLAELFYEQYF.

CDR3 nucleotides: TGTGCCAGCAGTTCCCCGGGACTAGCGGGAGCGGAGACCCAGTACTTC. Translating gives CASSSPGLAGAETQYF. V is TRBV6-6 and J is TRBJ2-5; 14 nucleotides line up with TRBD2. CDR3 length: 16 residues. Germline trimming cut 4 bases from V and 5 bases from J; bases unmatched to any gene: 6. Germline values: CDR1 MNHNY, CDR2 SVGAGI (reference sequence).

CDR3 sequence reads: CASSFQDRRNQPQHF. The CDR3 region has the DNA TGTGCCAGCAGCTTTCAAGACAGGAGAAATCAGCCCCAGCATTTT. This sequence joins TRBV5-8 and TRBJ1-5; weak D call: TRBD1 (6 bases). The CDR3 is 15 residues long. Per the germline V gene, CDR1 is SGHTS and CDR2 is YDEGEE. The V gene lost 2 bases and the J gene lost 4 bases, with 13 bases spanning the gap.

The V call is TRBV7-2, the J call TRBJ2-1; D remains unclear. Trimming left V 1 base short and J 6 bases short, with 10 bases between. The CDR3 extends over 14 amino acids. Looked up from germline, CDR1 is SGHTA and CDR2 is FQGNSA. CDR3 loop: CASSLGRLVNEQFF. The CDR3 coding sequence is TGTGCCAGCAGCTTAGGCCGCTTAGTCAATGAGCAGTTCTTC.

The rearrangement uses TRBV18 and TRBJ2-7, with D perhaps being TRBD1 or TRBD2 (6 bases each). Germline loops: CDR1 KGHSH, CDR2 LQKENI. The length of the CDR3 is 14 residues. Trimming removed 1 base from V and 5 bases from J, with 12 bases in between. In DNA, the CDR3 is TGTGCCAGCTCACCACAGGGGGGAGGCAACGAGCAGTACTTC. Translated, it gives CASSPQGGGNEQYF.

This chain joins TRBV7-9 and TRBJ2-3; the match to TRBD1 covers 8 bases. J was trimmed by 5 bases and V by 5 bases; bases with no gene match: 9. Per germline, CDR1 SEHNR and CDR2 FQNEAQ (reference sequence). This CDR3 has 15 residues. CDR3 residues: CASSLIRGPGDTQYF. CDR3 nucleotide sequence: TGTGCCAGCAGCCTAATCAGGGGGCCGGGAGATACGCAGTATTTT.

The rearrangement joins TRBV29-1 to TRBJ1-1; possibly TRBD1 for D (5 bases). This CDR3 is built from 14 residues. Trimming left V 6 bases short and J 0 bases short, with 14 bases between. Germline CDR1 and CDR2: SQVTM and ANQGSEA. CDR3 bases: TGCAGCGTCCTCGGGGGGACTATGAACACTGAAGCTTTCTTT. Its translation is CSVLGGTMNTEAFF.

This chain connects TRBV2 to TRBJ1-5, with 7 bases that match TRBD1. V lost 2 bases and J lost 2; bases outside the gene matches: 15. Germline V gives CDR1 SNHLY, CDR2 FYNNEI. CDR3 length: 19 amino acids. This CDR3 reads CASSERATGVEVGNQPQHF. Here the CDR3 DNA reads TGTGCCAGCAGTGAACGGGCCACAGGGGTCGAGGTTGGCAATCAGCCCCAGCATTTT.

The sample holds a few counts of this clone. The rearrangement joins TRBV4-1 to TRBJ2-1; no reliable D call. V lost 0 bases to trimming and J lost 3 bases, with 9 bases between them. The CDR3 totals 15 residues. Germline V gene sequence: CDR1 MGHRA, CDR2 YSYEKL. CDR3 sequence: CASSQDYSYYNEQFF. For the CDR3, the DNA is TGCGCCAGCAGCCAAGATTATTCATACTACAATGAGCAGTTCTTC.

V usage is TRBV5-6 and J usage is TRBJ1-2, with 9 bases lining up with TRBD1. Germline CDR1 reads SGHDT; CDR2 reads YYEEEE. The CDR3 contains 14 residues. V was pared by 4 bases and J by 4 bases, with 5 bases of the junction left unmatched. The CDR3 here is CASSTGQGPYGYTF. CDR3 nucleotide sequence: TGTGCCAGCAGCACAGGACAGGGGCCCTATGGCTACACCTTC.

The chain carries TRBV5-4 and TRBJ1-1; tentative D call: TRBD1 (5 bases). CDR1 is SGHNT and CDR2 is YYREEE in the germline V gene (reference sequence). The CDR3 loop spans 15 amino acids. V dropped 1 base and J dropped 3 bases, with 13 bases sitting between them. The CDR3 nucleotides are TGTGCCAGCAGCTTGATTGGCAGGGACGACACTGAAGCTTTCTTT. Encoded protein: CASSLIGRDDTEAFF.

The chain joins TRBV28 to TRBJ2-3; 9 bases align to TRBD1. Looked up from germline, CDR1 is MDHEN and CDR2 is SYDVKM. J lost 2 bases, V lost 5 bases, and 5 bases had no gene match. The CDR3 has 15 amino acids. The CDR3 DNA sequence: TGTGCCAGCAGTCTAACAGGGGGCCACACAGATACGCAGTATTTT. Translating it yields CASSLTGGHTDTQYF.

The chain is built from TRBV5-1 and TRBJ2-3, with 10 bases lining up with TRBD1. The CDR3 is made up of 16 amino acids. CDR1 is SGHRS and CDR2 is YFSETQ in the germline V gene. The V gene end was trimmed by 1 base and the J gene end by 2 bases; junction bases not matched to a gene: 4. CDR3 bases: TGCGCCAGCAGCTTGAGGGGACAGGGGTTCACAGATACGCAGTATTTT. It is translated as CASSLRGQGFTDTQYF. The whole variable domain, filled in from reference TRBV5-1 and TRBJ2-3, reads KAGVTQTPRYLIKTRGQQVTLSCSPISGHRSVSWYQQTPGQGLQFLFEYFSETQRNKGNFPGRFSGRQFSNSRSEMNVSTLELGDSALYLCASSLRGQGFTDTQYFGPGTRLTVL.